This TCR beta chain was profiled in a study of tumor-infiltrating lymphocytes in localized non-small cell lung cancer. Study-wide background: Patients included smokers and never-smokers with various histologies, some sampled after neoadjuvant chemotherapy. Study-level results: Tumors had more T cell infiltration than uninvolved lung, per TCRbeta sequencing and CD3 counts.

In the case of this clone: Its antigen remains unknown.

Trimming took off 5 bases at V and 0 bases at J, with 11 bases between the two ends. The germline V gene encodes CDR1 SGHRS and CDR2 YFSETQ. The CDR3 loop spans 14 amino acids. Only in-frame clones appear in the TCRdb table, and some are missing; sequencing was by immunoSEQ multiplex PCR. Here the sample spans 15,000 to 20,000 clones, roughly 73% being singletons. V and J are TRBV5-1 and TRBJ1-1; D gene unclear. The sequencing input was lung tumor tissue. The sequence came from a human donor with non-small cell lung cancer. CDR3 coding DNA: TGCGCCAGCAGTTACGGTGGGGTGAACACTGAAGCTTTCTTT. Its translation is CASSYGGVNTEAFF.